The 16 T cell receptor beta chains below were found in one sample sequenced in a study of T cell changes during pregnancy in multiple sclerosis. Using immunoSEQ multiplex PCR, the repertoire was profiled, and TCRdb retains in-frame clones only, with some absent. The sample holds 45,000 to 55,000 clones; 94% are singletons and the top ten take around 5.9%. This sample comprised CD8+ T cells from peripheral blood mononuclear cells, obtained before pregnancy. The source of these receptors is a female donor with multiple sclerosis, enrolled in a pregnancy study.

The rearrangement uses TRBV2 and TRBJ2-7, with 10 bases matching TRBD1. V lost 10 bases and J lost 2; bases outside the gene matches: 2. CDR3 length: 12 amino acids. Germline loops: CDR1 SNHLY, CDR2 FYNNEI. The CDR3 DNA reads TGTGCCATTGGGACAGGGGCCTACGAGCAGTACTTC. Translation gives CAIGTGAYEQYF.

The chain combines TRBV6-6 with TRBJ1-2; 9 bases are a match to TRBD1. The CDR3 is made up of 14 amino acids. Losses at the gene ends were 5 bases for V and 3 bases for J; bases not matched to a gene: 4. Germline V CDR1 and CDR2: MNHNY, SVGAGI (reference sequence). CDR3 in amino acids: CASSPTGGHYGYTF. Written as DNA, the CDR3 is TGTGCCAGCAGTCCTACAGGGGGCCACTATGGCTACACCTTC.

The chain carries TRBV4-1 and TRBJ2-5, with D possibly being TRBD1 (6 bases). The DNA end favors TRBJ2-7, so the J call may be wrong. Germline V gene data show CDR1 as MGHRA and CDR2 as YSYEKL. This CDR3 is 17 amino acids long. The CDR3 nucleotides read TGCGCCAGCAGCCATGACGGCGAGACAGGAGACTCCTACGAGCAGTACTTC. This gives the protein CASSHDGETGDSYEQYF.

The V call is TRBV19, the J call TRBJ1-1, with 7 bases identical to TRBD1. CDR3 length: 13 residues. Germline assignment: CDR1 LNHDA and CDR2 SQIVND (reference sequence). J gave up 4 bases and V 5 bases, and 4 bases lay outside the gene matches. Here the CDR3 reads CASSLTGFTEAFF. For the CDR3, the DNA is TGTGCCAGTAGTTTGACAGGGTTCACTGAAGCTTTCTTT.

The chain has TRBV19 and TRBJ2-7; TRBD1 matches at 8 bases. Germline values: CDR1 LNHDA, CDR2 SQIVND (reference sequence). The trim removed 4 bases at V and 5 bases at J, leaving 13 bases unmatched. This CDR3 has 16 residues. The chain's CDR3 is CASSTGQGLTINEQYF. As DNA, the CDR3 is TGTGCCAGTAGTACTGGACAGGGCTTAACAATTAACGAGCAGTACTTC.

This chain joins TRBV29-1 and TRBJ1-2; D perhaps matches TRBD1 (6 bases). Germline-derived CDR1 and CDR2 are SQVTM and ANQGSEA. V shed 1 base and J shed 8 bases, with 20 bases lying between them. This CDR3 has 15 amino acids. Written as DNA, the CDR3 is TGCAGCGTTGAAGCCGCCCACAGGGCAAGGAAGGGCTACACCTTC. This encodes CSVEAAHRARKGYTF.

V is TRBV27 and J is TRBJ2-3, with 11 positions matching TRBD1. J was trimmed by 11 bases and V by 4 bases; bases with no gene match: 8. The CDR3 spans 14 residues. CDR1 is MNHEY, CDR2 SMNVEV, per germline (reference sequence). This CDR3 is CASSSLGGQGVQYF. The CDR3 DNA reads TGTGCCAGCAGTTCTCTTGGGGGACAGGGGGTGCAGTATTTT.

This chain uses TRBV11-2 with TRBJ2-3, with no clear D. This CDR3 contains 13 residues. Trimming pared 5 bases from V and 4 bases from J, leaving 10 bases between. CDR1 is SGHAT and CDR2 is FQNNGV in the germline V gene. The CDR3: CASSGLAADTQYF. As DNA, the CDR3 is TGTGCCAGCAGCGGCCTCGCGGCAGATACGCAGTATTTT.

The DNA of the CDR3 is TGTGCCAGCAGACCCGTGGACAACACAGATACGCAGTATTTT. It encodes CASRPVDNTDTQYF. The J gene is TRBJ2-3, the V gene TRBV28; D possibly corresponds to TRBD1 (5 bases). Germline values: CDR1 MDHEN, CDR2 SYDVKM. There are 14 residues in the CDR3. The V end lost 6 bases, the J end lost 2 bases, and 12 bases lay between the germline ends.

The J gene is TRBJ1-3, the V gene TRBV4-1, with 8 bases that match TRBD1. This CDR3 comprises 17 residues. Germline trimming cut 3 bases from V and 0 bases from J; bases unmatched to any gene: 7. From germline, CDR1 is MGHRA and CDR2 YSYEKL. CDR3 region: CASSQAPGGYSGNTIYF. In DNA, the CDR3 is TGCGCCAGCAGCCAGGCTCCAGGGGGCTACTCTGGAAACACCATATATTTT.

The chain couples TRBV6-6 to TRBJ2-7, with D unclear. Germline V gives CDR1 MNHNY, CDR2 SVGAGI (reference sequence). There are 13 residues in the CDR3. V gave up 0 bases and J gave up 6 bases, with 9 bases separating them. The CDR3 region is CASSYSSGSEQYF. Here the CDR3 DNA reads TGTGCCAGCAGTTACTCGTCAGGCAGCGAGCAGTACTTC.

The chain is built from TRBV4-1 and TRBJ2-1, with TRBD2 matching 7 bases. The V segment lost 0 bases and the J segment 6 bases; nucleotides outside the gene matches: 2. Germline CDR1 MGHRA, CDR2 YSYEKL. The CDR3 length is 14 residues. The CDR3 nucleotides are TGCGCCAGCAGCCAAGACGGGGAGGGCAATGAGCAGTTCTTC. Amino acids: CASSQDGEGNEQFF.

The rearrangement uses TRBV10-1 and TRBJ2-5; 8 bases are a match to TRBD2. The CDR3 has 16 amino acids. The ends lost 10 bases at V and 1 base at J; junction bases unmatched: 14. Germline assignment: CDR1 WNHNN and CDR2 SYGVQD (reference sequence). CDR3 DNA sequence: TGCGCCACCTCTCAATTGGCGGGAGGCCCCCAAGAGACCCAGTACTTC. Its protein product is CATSQLAGGPQETQYF.

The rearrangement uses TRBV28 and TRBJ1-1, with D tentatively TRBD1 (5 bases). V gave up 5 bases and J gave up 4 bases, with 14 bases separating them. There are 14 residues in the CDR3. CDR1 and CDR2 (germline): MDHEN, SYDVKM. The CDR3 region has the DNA TGTGCCAGCAGTCCGGACGGCGGGGGCACTGAAGCTTTCTTT. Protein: CASSPDGGGTEAFF. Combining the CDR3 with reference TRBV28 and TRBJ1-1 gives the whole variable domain DVKVTQSSRYLVKRTGEKVFLECVQDMDHENMFWYRQDPGLGLRLIYFSYDVKMKEKGDIPEGYSVSREKKERFSLILESASTNQTSMYLCASSPDGGGTEAFFGQGTRLTVV.

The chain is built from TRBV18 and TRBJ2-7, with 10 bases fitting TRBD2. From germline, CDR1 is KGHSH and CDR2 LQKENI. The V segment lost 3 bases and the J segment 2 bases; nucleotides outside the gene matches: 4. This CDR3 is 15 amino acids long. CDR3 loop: CASSPPSGRTYEQYF. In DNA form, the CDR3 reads TGTGCCAGCTCACCCCCTAGCGGGAGAACCTACGAGCAGTACTTC.

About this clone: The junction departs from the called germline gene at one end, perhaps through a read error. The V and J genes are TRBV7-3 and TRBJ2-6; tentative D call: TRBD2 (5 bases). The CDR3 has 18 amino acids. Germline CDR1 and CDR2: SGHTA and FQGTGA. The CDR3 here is CASSYRGIGSSGANVLTF. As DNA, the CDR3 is TGTGCAAGCAGTTATCGGGGTATAGGGTCCTCTGGGGCCAACGTCCTGACTTTC.